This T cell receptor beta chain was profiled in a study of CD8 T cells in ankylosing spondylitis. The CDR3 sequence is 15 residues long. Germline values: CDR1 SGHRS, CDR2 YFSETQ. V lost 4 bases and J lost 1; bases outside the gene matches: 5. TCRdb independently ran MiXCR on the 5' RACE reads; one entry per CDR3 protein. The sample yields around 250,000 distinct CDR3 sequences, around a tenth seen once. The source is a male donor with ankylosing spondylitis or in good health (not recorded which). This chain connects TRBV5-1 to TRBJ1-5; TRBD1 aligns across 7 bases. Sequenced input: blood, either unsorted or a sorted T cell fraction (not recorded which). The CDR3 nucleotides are TGCGCCAGCAGCCCGGAGACAGGGAGCAATCAGCCCCAGCATTTT. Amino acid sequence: CASSPETGSNQPQHF.